The source of this TCR beta chain is a study of blood T cell repertoires in COVID-19. V was trimmed by 5 bases and J by 4 bases, leaving 13 bases between them. Germline loops: CDR1 LGHNA, CDR2 YNFKEQ. The length of the CDR3 is 14 residues. Repertoires were generated with immunoSEQ multiplex PCR, while TCRdb's copy carries only in-frame clones and drops some. The sample carries 100,000 to 150,000 clones, approximately 89% recorded once. Input material: peripheral blood. The V and J genes are TRBV4-2 and TRBJ2-3; weak D call: TRBD2 (7 bases). The sequence came from a woman of 80 years or more with COVID-19, enrolled during active disease. The CDR3 sequence is CASSKGGSPDTQYF. The CDR3 coding sequence is TGTGCCAGCAGCAAGGGGGGGAGCCCAGATACGCAGTATTTT.